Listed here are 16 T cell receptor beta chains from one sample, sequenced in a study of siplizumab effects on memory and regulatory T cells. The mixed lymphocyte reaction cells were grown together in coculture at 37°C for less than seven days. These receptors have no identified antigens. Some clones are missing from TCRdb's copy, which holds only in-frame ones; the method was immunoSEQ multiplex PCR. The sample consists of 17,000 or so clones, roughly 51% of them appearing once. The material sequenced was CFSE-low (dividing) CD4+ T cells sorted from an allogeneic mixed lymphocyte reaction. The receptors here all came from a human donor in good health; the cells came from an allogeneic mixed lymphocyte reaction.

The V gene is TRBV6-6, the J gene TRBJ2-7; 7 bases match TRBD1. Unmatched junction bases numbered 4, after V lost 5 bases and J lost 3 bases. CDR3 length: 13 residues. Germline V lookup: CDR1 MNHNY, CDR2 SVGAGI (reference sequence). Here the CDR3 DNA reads TGTGCCAGCAGTCCCGGGACAGACTACGAGCAGTACTTC. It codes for CASSPGTDYEQYF.

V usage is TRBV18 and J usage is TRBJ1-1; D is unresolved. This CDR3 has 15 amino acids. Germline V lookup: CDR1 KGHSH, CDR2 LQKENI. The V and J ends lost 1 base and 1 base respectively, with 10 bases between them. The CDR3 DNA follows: TGTGCCAGCTCACCACTAGTGTTTGGGAACACTGAAGCTTTCTTT. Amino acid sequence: CASSPLVFGNTEAFF.

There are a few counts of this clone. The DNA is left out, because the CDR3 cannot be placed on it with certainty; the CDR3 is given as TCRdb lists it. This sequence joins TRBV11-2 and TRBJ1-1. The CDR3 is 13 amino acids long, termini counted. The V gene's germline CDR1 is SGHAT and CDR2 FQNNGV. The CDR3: CASSLVGLGITFF.

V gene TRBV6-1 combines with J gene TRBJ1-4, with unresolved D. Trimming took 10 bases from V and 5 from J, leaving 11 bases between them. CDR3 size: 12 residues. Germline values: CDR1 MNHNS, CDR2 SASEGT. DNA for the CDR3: TGTGCCACCGCGGACCGGAATGAAAAACTGTTTTTT. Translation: CATADRNEKLFF.

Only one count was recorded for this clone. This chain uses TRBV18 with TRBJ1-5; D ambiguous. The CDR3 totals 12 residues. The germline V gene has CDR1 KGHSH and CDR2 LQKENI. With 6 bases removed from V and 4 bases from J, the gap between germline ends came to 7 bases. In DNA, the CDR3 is TGTGCCAGCTCCTCCTATAATCAGCCCCAGCATTTT. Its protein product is CASSSYNQPQHF. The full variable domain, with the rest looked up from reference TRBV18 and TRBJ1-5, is NAGVMQNPRHLVRRRGQEARLRCSPMKGHSHVYWYRQLPEEGLKFMVYLQKENIIDESGMPKERFSAEFPKEGPSILRIQQVVRGDSAAYFCASSSYNQPQHFGDGTRLSIL.

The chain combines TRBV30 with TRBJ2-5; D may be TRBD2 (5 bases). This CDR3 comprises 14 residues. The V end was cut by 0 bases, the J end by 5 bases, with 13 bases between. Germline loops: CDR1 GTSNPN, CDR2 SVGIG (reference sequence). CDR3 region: CAWSVLPGGETQYF. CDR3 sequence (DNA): TGTGCCTGGAGTGTATTACCCGGCGGGGAGACCCAGTACTTC. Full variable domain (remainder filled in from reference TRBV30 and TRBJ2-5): SQTIHQWPATLVQPVGSPLSLECTVEGTSNPNLYWYRQAAGRGLQLLFYSVGIGQISSEVPQNLSASRPQDRQFILSSKKLLLSDSGFYLCAWSVLPGGETQYFGPGTRLLVL.

CDR3 sequence: CASSQGSQPQHF. The CDR3 DNA reads as TGTGCCAGCAGCCAGGGAAGTCAGCCCCAGCATTTT. The genes are TRBV6-5 and TRBJ1-5; TRBD1 might be the D (5 bases). CDR3 size: 12 residues. Germline-derived CDR1 and CDR2 are MNHEY and SVGAGI. Between the trimmed V and J ends, which lost 6 bases and 6 bases, there was a span of 9 bases.

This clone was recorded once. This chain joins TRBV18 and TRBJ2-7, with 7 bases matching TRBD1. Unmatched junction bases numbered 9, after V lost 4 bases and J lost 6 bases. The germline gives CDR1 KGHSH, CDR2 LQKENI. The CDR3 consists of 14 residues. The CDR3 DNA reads TGTGCCAGCTCACTCCTCGACAGGGCCGGCGAGCAGTACTTC. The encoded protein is CASSLLDRAGEQYF.

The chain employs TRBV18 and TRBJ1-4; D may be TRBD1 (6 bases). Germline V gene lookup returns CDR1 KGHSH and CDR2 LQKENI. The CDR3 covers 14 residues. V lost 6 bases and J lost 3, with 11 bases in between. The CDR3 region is CASSPQGPNEKLFF. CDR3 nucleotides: TGTGCCAGCTCGCCCCAGGGGCCTAATGAAAAACTGTTTTTT. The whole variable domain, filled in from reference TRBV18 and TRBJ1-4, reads NAGVMQNPRHLVRRRGQEARLRCSPMKGHSHVYWYRQLPEEGLKFMVYLQKENIIDESGMPKERFSAEFPKEGPSILRIQQVVRGDSAAYFCASSPQGPNEKLFFGSGTQLSVL.

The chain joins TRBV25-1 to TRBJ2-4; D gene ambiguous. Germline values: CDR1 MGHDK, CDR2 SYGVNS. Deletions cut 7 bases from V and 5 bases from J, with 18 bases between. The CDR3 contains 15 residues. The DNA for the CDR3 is TGTGCCAGCACCCTTAAACCAGACTCGGAAAACATTCAGTACTTC. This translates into CASTLKPDSENIQYF.

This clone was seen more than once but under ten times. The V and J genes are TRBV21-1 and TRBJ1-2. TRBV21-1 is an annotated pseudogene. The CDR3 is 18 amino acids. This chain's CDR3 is CASSKSSQNRRRGYGYTF. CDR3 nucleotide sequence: TGTGCCAGCAGCAAATCCTCCCAAAACCGGCGGAGGGGCTATGGCTACACCTTC.

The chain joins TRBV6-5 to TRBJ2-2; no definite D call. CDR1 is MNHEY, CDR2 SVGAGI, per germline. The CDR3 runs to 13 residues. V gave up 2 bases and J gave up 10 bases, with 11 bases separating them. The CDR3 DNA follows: TGTGCCAGCAGTTACGACCCCTATGAGGAGCTGTTTTTT. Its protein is CASSYDPYEELFF.

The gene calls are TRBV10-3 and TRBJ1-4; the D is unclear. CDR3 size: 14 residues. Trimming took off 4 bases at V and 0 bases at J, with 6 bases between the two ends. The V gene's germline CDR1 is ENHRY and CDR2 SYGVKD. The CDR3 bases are TGTGCCATCAGTGCGCACGCAACTAATGAAAAACTGTTTTTT. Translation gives CAISAHATNEKLFF.

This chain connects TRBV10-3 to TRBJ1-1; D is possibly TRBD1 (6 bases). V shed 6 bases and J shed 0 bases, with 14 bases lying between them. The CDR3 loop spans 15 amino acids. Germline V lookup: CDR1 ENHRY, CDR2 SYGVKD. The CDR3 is CAIRRTVIMNTEAFF. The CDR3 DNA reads TGTGCCATCAGAAGGACAGTTATTATGAACACTGAAGCTTTCTTT.

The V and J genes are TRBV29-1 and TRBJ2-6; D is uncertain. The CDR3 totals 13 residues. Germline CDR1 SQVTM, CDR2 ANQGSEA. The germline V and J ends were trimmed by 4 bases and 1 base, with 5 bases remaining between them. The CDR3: CSVVGSGANVLTF. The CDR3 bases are TGCAGCGTTGTTGGGTCTGGGGCCAACGTCCTGACTTTC.

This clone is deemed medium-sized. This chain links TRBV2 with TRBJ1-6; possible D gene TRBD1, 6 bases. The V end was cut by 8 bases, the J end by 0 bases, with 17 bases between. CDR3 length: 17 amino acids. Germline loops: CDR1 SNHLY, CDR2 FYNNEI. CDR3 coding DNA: TGTGCCAGCTCCCTACAGGGCGCGAGCTCCTATAATTCACCCCTCCACTTT. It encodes CASSLQGASSYNSPLHF.